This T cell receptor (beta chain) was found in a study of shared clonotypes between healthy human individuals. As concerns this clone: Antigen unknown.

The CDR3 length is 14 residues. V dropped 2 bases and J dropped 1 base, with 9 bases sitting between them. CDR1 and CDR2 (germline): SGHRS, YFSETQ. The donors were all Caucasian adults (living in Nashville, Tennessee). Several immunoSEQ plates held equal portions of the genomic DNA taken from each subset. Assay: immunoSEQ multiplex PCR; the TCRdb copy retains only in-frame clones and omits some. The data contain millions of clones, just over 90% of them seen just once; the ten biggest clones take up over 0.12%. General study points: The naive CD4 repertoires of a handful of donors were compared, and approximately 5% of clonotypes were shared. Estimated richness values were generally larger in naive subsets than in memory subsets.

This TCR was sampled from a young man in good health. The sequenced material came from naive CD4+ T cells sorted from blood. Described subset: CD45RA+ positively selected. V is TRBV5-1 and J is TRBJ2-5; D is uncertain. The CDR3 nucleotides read TGCGCCAGCAGCTTTAGGTCAGGCCAAGAGACCCAGTACTTC. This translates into CASSFRSGQETQYF.